This T cell receptor (beta chain) was sequenced in a study of early T cells in non-severe SARS-CoV-2 infection. Study background: Bulk RNA taken from unsorted whole blood was sequenced, leaving chains unpaired.

Unique molecular identifier tags were affixed to discrete cDNA molecules. TCRdb independently ran MiXCR on the 5' RACE reads; one entry per CDR3 protein. The sample includes 85,000 to 100,000 distinct CDR3 sequences, 16% of them seen just once. In this sample, this clonotype turned up a few times. Its specificity is not known. Regarding the study as a whole: CD4 and private specificities were missed by VDJdb matching, which favored anti-spike CD8 responses.

The V and J ends lost 8 bases and 6 bases, in that order; junction bases with no gene match: 8. The CDR3 runs 15 residues. Germline CDR1 and CDR2: SGHAT and FQNNGV. The sequence was collected from an adult who was a healthcare worker with PCR-confirmed SARS-CoV-2 infection or an uninfected control (not recorded which). The chain joins TRBV11-2 to TRBJ2-1, with 12 positions matching TRBD2. The sample was whole blood, taken at baseline. The CDR3 nucleotides are TGTGCCAGCTGCACCGGGACTAGCGGGCTCAATGAGCAGTTCTTC. This codes for CASCTGTSGLNEQFF.